This T cell receptor (beta chain) came from a study of T cells expressing NK-cell markers. Whole-study context: Underlying the TCR beta repertoires were sorted CD3+CD56+NKG2C+, CD3+CD56+NKG2C- and CD3+CD56-NKG2C+ T cells. Most of the eight sequenced donors tested HCMV-seropositive; one tested seronegative.

Libraries used 5'RACE template switching adding universal primer site and UMIs. With the 5' RACE reads reprocessed, TCRdb shows one record per CDR3 protein and no DNA. The ten top clones account for around 21%, within a sample of 150,000 to 200,000 distinct CDR3 sequences. This CDR3 comprises 17 residues. Germline CDR1 MGHRA, CDR2 YSYEKL. Sequencing input: blood T cells: a sorted CD56 or NKG2C T cell subset, CD4+ or CD8+ T cells, or bulk PBMC T cells (not recorded which). This clonotype originated in a man aged 18 to 69 in good health. This chain links TRBV4-1 with TRBJ2-1; TCRdb's D gene call, TRBD1, goes unchecked for lack of DNA. The CDR3 loop is CASRSTRDRSRQNEQFF.